This T cell receptor beta chain was obtained from a study of memory CD4+ T cells and cytomegalovirus serostatus. Study overall: This sample comes from healthy Belgian adults, 9 CMV seropositive, approximately 25 seronegative.

Single viable CD3+CD4+CD8-CD45RO+ cells were sorted as the memory CD4+ T cells. Serostatus was set by detecting CMV pp150, pp28, p38, p52 IgG. CD4+ T cells were isolated by positive magnetic selection. The CDR3 runs to 15 residues. J lost 5 bases, V lost 3 bases, and 4 bases had no gene match. CDR1 and CDR2 from the germline V gene are SNHLY and FYNNEI. TCRdb keeps only in-frame clones here, not all; method: immunoSEQ multiplex PCR. The sample consists of around 57,000 clones, roughly 80% of them appearing once. V is TRBV2 and J is TRBJ2-2, with 9 bases lining up with TRBD2. Input material: memory CD4+ T cells from blood. The receptor was isolated from an adult in good health and CMV-seronegative. Some clones in this sample may be carry-over from other donors' samples. CDR3 bases: TGTGCCAGCAGTGAGCTCAGCGGGGGGACCGGGGAGCTGTTTTTT. Its translation is CASSELSGGTGELFF.